The entry below describes one TCR beta chain. These data come from a study of blood T cell repertoires in COVID-19. Study overall: The United States, Italy and Spain provided the acute and convalescent COVID-19 samples.

Germline V gene data show CDR1 as LGHDT and CDR2 as YNNKEL (reference sequence). Trimming removed 4 bases from V and 6 bases from J; junction bases left unmatched: 7. The CDR3 covers 15 residues. Only in-frame clones appear in the TCRdb table, and some are missing; sequencing was by immunoSEQ multiplex PCR. The sample holds about 96,000 clones, 70% to 85% seen once. What was sequenced was peripheral blood. The TCR comes from a woman in her sixties with acute or convalescent COVID-19. The chain has TRBV3-1 (or the pseudogene TRBV3-2) and TRBJ2-5, with 11 bases matching TRBD2. For the CDR3, the DNA is TGTGCCAGCAGCCCACTAGCGGGGGTGCTTAAGACCCAGTACTTC. It codes for CASSPLAGVLKTQYF.